These T cell receptor beta chains were read from a single sample in a study of cytomegalovirus exposure and HLA in healthy donors. Some clones are missing from TCRdb's copy, which holds only in-frame ones; the method was immunoSEQ multiplex PCR. The data hold approximately 140,000 clones, with about 60% observed a single time. The sample taken for sequencing was PBMCs. All receptors derive from a woman aged 55-75 years in good health and CMV-seropositive. Each CDR3 is given with its conserved first and last residue. The order of the fields is D gene, V gene, J gene, clone size, CDR3 DNA, CDR3 protein. The D gene is left open where the match is weak. Clone size, where shown, is once, few, many, or a class for clones that have expanded.

-,TRBV2,TRBJ2-1,once,TGTGCCAGCACTGGGAGCCGGGGAGGAGGTTACAATGAGCAGTTCTTC,CASTGSRGGGYNEQFF
-,TRBV15,TRBJ1-1,-,TGTGCCACCATCGATCACAGGACCTCCCTGAACACTGAAGCTTTCTTT,CATIDHRTSLNTEAFF
-,TRBV4-2,TRBJ2-7,-,TGTGCCAGCAGCCAAGTGGGTGGACAGTTCCCCTACGAGCAGTACTTC,CASSQVGGQFPYEQYF
-,TRBV28,TRBJ1-5,-,TGTGCCAGCACTTCGCGGAGGGCTGGGCAGCCCCAGCATTTT,CASTSRRAGQPQHF
TRBD2,TRBV7-8,TRBJ2-1,once,TGTGCCAGCAGCTTAAGTAGCGGGAGGCACAATGAGCAGTTCTTC,CASSLSSGRHNEQFF
-,TRBV5-4,TRBJ1-1,-,TGTGCCAGCAGGGGGGGAGCGGACACTGAAGCTTTCTTT,CASRGGADTEAFF
TRBD1,TRBV4-2,TRBJ2-2,-,TGTGCCAGCAACCCGGGACAGGGGGTCACCGGGGAGCTGTTTTTT,CASNPGQGVTGELFF
TRBD1,TRBV9,TRBJ1-3,-,TGTGCCAGCAGCACAGGGGGCTCTGGAAACACCATATATTTT,CASSTGGSGNTIYF
TRBD2,TRBV7-3,TRBJ2-7,-,TGTGCCAGCAGCTTAAGTGGCGGGGGGTCCTCCTACGAGCAGTACTTC,CASSLSGGGSSYEQYF
TRBD2,TRBV11-2,TRBJ2-1,few,TGTGCCAGCAGCCTGGGACTAGCGGGAGGGAATGAGCAGTTCTTC,CASSLGLAGGNEQFF
-,TRBV19,TRBJ1-5,-,TGTGCGAGGGGGGGCTGGCCCCAGCATTTT,CARGGWPQHF
-,TRBV6-5,TRBJ2-1,-,TGTGCCAGCAGTTACGCGGCTAGTGTAGGTAATGAGCAGTTCTTC,CASSYAASVGNEQFF
TRBD2,TRBV7-2,TRBJ2-3,-,TGTGCCAGCAGCACTCAAAGCGGGGGCACAGATACGCAGTATTTT,CASSTQSGGTDTQYF
-,TRBV19,TRBJ2-7,few,TGTGCCAGTAGTAGTCAACCCGATAGCTCCTACGAGCAGTACTTC,CASSSQPDSSYEQYF
TRBD1,TRBV7-6,TRBJ2-5,-,TGTGCCAGCAGCTTAGAAAGCCCCGGGACAGGGCGTTCGGAGGCCCAGTACTTC,CASSLESPGTGRSEAQYF
TRBD1,TRBV9,TRBJ2-5,-,TGTGCCAGCAGCGCCAGGGGGAGCGAGACCCAGTACTTC,CASSARGSETQYF
TRBD1,TRBV30,TRBJ1-2,-,TGTGCCTGGAACGGACAGGGTATGGATAAGGGCTACACCTTC,CAWNGQGMDKGYTF
-,TRBV7-9,TRBJ2-5,-,TGTGCCAGCAGCTCAGGTAGCGCACAAGAGACCCAGTACTTC,CASSSGSAQETQYF
-,TRBV2,TRBJ1-1,-,TGTGCCAGCAGTGCCGAGATGAACACTGAAGCTTTCTTT,CASSAEMNTEAFF
TRBD2,TRBV7-3,TRBJ2-7,-,TGTGCCAGCAGCTTGGGACTATCCTACGAGCAGTACTTC,CASSLGLSYEQYF
-,TRBV10-3,TRBJ2-7,-,TGTGCCATCAGTGGGCAGGACTCCTACGAGCAGTACTTC,CAISGQDSYEQYF
-,TRBV30,TRBJ1-1,-,TGTGCCTGGAGTGTAGGACACAGGAGCACTGAAGCTTTCTTT,CAWSVGHRSTEAFF
TRBD1,TRBV4-1,TRBJ1-5,-,TGCGCCAGCAGCCAAGAACAGGGGGTAGGCAATCAGCCCCAGCATTTT,CASSQEQGVGNQPQHF
TRBD2,TRBV18,TRBJ2-2,-,TGTGCCAGCTCACTCTTTGGACTAGCGGAATACACCGGGGAGCTGTTTTTT,CASSLFGLAEYTGELFF
-,TRBV7-2,TRBJ2-7,few,TGTGCCAGCAGCTTACTTCCGGGTTCCTACGAGCAGTACTTC,CASSLLPGSYEQYF
-,TRBV4-2,TRBJ2-7,few,TGTGCCAGCAGCCAAGAAGTATCTACCTACGAGCAGTACTTC,CASSQEVSTYEQYF
TRBD2,TRBV30,TRBJ2-5,-,TGTGCCTGGAGGTCTAGCGGGGTTCAAGAGACCCAGTACTTC,CAWRSSGVQETQYF
-,TRBV28,TRBJ2-7,once,TGTGCCAGCAGTTTTTTCCAGGGCTCTGGGTACGAGCAGTACTTC,CASSFFQGSGYEQYF
TRBD2,TRBV29-1,TRBJ2-7,few,TGCAGCGTGTGGCTCGCGGGGGGCGTGCACGAGCAGTACTTC,CSVWLAGGVHEQYF
TRBD1,TRBV7-2,TRBJ1-1,-,TGTGCCAGCAACCTAAGACAGGGAATGAACACTGAAGCTTTCTTT,CASNLRQGMNTEAFF
-,TRBV6-6,TRBJ1-3,few,TGTGCCAGCAGTTCCTCGACTTTTCCCGCTGGAAACACCATATATTTT,CASSSSTFPAGNTIYF
-,TRBV6-5,TRBJ2-3,-,TGTGCCAGCAGTTACGCCGGGACTGACTTAACAGATACGCAGTATTTT,CASSYAGTDLTDTQYF
TRBD1,TRBV5-4,TRBJ2-5,-,TGTGCCAGCAGCGGGGTTGGACAGGGAGTAGAGACCCAGTACTTC,CASSGVGQGVETQYF
TRBD2,TRBV7-9,TRBJ2-1,-,TGTGCCAGCAGCCGTTTAGCGGGAGGGGAGGGCAATGAGCAGTTCTTC,CASSRLAGGEGNEQFF
-,TRBV18,TRBJ1-2,-,TGTGCCAGCTCCCTGGACAGACCCCTCTATGGCTACACCTTC,CASSLDRPLYGYTF
-,TRBV6-1,TRBJ2-2,few,TGTGCCAGCAGTGAATTCCAAAGCAACACCGGGGAGCTGTTTTTT,CASSEFQSNTGELFF
-,TRBV19,TRBJ2-3,-,TGTGCCAGTAGTTCCTGGACGTCGGGGGGCACAGATACGCAGTATTTT,CASSSWTSGGTDTQYF
-,TRBV28,TRBJ2-7,-,TGTGCCAGCAGTTTGACTTCCCGGGACACATACGAGCAGTACTTC,CASSLTSRDTYEQYF
-,TRBV6-5,TRBJ2-3,-,TGTGCCAGCAGTTCGGTAGGCACAGATACGCAGTATTTT,CASSSVGTDTQYF
-,TRBV5-5,TRBJ1-2,-,TGTGCCAGCAGCTTTGGGCGCCAGGGGCTGGGCTATGGCTACACCTTC,CASSFGRQGLGYGYTF
-,TRBV28,TRBJ2-7,-,TGTGCCAGCAGTTTATGGGAGGACGAGTACTCCTACGAGCAGTACTTC,CASSLWEDEYSYEQYF
-,TRBV19,TRBJ2-4,-,TGTGCCAGTAGTAACCCGGGAGCCTTAGCCAAAAACATTCAGTACTTC,CASSNPGALAKNIQYF
-,TRBV7-2,TRBJ2-7,-,TGTGCCAGCAGCTCTGGGCTCTTACTCTACGAGCAGTACTTC,CASSSGLLLYEQYF
TRBD2,TRBV30,TRBJ2-7,-,TGTGCCTGGAGTGCTGCGGGGGGCGGGCAGCAGTACTTC,CAWSAAGGGQQYF
-,TRBV6-1,TRBJ2-5,-,TGTGCCAGCAGGCGCCCAGAGACCCAGTACTTC,CASRRPETQYF
TRBD2,TRBV27,TRBJ2-1,-,TGTGCCAGCAGTTCGTGGACTAGCGGGAGTTATGAGCAGTTCTTC,CASSSWTSGSYEQFF
-,TRBV28,TRBJ2-3,-,TGTGCCAGCAACGGAGGGGCAACGTCTACGCAGTATTTT,CASNGGATSTQYF
-,TRBV19,TRBJ1-5,-,TGTGCCAGTAGATCAGGGGAAGTGGACAATCAGCCCCAGCATTTT,CASRSGEVDNQPQHF
TRBD1,TRBV4-2,TRBJ2-1,-,TGTGCCAGCAGCCAAGATCCGACAGGGGGATACAATGAGCAGTTCTTC,CASSQDPTGGYNEQFF
-,TRBV27,TRBJ1-1,-,TGTGCCAGCAGTTTAGGCGGGGAGGCTGAAGCTTTCTTT,CASSLGGEAEAFF
-,TRBV10-2,TRBJ1-1,-,TGCGCCAGCAGAGCTATAAGGCGGGGGACGAACACTGAAGCTTTCTTT,CASRAIRRGTNTEAFF
-,TRBV28,TRBJ2-2,-,TGTGCCAGCAGTCCCGGTCGGGGGACCGGGGAGCTGTTTTTT,CASSPGRGTGELFF
-,TRBV5-1,TRBJ2-3,-,TGCGCCAGCAGTGCTAGCGCTAGCACAGATACGCAGTATTTT,CASSASASTDTQYF
TRBD1,TRBV4-2,TRBJ1-2,-,TGTGCCAGCAGCCAAATTGAGACAGGGGGAGGCTACACCTTC,CASSQIETGGGYTF
-,TRBV5-1,TRBJ1-1,-,TGCGCCAGCAGTCCAACACAGGGCTGGTCGACTGAAGCTTTCTTT,CASSPTQGWSTEAFF